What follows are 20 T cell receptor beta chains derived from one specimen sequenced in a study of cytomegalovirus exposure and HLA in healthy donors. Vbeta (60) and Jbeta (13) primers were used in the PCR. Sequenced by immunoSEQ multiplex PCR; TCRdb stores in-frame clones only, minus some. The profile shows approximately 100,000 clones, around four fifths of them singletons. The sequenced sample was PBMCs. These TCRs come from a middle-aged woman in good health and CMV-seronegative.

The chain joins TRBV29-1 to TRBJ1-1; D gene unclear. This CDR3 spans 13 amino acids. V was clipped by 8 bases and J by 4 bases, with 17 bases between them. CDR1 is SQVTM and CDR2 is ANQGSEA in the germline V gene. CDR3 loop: CSIRRIPGTEAFF. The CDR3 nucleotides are TGCAGCATTAGACGGATACCGGGCACTGAAGCTTTCTTT.

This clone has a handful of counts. The CDR3 protein is CASSHPGDTEAFF. CDR3 coding DNA: TGCGCCAGCAGCCATCCCGGGGACACTGAAGCTTTCTTT. The chain carries TRBV4-1 and TRBJ1-1; unclear D gene. The CDR3 is made up of 13 amino acids. The germline V gene encodes CDR1 MGHRA and CDR2 YSYEKL. V dropped 3 bases and J dropped 3 bases, with 8 bases sitting between them.

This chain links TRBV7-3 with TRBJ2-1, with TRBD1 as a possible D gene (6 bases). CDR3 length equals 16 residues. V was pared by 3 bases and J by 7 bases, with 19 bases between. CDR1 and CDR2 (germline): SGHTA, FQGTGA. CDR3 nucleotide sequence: TGTGCCAGCAGCTTCTCCGGGACACCCACTGGGAATGAGCAGTTCTTC. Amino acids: CASSFSGTPTGNEQFF.

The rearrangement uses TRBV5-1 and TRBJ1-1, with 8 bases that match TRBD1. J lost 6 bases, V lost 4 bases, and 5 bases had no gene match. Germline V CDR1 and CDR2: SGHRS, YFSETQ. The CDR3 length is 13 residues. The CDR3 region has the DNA TGCGCCAGCAGCCTCCAACAGGGGGCTGAAGCTTTCTTT. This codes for CASSLQQGAEAFF.

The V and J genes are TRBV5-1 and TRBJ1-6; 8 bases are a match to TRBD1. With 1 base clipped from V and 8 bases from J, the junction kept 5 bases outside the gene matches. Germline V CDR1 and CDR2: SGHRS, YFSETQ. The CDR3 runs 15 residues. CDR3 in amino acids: CASSLTPGGDSPLHF. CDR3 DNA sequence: TGCGCCAGCAGCTTGACCCCAGGGGGCGATTCACCCCTCCACTTT.

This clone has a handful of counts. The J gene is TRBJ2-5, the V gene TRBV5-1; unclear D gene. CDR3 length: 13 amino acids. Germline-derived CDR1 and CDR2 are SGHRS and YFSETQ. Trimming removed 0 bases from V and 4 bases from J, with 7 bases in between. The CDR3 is CASSLGAGETQYF. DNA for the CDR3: TGCGCCAGCAGCTTGGGGGCCGGAGAGACCCAGTACTTC.

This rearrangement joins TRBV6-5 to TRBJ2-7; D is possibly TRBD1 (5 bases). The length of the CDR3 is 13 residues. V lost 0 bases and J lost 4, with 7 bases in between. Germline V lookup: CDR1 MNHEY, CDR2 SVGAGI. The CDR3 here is CASSYSKGYEQYF. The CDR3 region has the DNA TGTGCCAGCAGTTACTCAAAGGGGTACGAGCAGTACTTC.

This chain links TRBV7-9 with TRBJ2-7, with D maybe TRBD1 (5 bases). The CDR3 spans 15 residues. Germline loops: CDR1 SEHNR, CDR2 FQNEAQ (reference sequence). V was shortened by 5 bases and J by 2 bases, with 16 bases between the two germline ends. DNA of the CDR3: TGTGCCAGCAGCCCACACGTCAGGGTTCCCTACGAGCAGTACTTC. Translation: CASSPHVRVPYEQYF.

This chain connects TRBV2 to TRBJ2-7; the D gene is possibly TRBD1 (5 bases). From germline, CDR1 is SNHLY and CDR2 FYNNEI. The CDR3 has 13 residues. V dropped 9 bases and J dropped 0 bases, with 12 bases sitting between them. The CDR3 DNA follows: TGTGCCAGTACTGACAGATCCTCCTACGAGCAGTACTTC. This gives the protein CASTDRSSYEQYF.

CDR3 amino acids: CASSSPREGEEKLFF. The CDR3, as DNA: TGTGCCAGCAGCTCACCCCGGGAGGGAGAGGAAAAACTGTTTTTT. This chain joins TRBV11-2 and TRBJ1-4; D remains unclear. Germline V lookup: CDR1 SGHAT, CDR2 FQNNGV. The CDR3 length is 15 residues. V was pared by 4 bases and J by 8 bases, with 17 bases between. The full variable domain, completed using reference TRBV11-2 and TRBJ1-4, is EAGVAQSPRYKIIEKRQSVAFWCNPISGHATLYWYQQILGQGPKLLIQFQNNGVVDDSQLPKDRFSAERLKGVDSTLKIQPAKLEDSAVYLCASSSPREGEEKLFFGSGTQLSVL.

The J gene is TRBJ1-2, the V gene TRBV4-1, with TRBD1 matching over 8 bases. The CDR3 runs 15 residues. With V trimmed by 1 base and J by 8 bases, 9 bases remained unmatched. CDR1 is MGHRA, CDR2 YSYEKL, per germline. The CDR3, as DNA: TGCGCCAGCAGCCAAGTCGGGACAGGAGAGCACGGCTACACCTTC. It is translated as CASSQVGTGEHGYTF.

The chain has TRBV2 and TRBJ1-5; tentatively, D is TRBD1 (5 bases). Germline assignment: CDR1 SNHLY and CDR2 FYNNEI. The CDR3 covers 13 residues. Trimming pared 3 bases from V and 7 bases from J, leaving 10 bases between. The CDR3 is CASSDQGRQPQHF. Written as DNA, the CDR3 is TGTGCCAGCAGTGACCAGGGAAGGCAGCCCCAGCATTTT. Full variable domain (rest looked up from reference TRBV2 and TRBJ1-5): EPEVTQTPSHQVTQMGQEVILRCVPISNHLYFYWYRQILGQKVEFLVSFYNNEISEKSEIFDDQFSVERPDGSNFTLKIRSTKLEDSAMYFCASSDQGRQPQHFGDGTRLSIL.

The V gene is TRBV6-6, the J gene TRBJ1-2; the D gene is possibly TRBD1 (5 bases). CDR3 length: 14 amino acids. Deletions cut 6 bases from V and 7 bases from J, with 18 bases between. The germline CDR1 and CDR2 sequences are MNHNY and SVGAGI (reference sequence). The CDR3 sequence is CASRPTGVSSGYTF. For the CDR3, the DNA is TGTGCCAGCAGACCCACAGGAGTATCAAGTGGCTACACCTTC.

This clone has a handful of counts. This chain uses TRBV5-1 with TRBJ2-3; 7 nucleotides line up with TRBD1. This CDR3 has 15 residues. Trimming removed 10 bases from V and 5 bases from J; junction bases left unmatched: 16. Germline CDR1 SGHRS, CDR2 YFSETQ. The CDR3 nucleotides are TGCGCCGGCCCCCAGAGGGCAGGGGGAAAAGATACGCAGTATTTT. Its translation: CAGPQRAGGKDTQYF.

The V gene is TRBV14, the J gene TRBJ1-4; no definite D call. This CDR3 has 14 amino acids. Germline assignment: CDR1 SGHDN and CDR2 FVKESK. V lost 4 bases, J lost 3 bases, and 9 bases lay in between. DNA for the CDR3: TGTGCCAGCAGCCTGGCCTTATCTAATGAAAAACTGTTTTTT. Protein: CASSLALSNEKLFF.

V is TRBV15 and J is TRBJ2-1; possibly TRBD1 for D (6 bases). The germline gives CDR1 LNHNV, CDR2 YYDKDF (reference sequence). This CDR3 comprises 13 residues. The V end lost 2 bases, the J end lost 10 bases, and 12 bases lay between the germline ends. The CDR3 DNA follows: TGTGCCACCAGCAGACCCTCCAGGGGCGAGCAGTTCTTC. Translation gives CATSRPSRGEQFF.

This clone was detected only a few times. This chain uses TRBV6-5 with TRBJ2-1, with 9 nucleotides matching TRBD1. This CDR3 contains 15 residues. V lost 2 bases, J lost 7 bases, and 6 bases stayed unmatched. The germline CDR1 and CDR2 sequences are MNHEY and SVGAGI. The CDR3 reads CASSYGTGFLNEQFF. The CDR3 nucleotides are TGTGCCAGCAGTTACGGGACAGGGTTCCTAAATGAGCAGTTCTTC.

The CDR3 DNA sequence: TGTGCCAGCAGTGGAGGACTAGCGGGGGAGGACACAGATACGCAGTATTTT. As protein: CASSGGLAGEDTDTQYF. V gene TRBV28 combines with J gene TRBJ2-3, with 13 bases lining up with TRBD2. V dropped 5 bases and J dropped 2; count of bases not matched to a gene: 7. Germline CDR1 MDHEN, CDR2 SYDVKM. This CDR3 is built from 17 residues.

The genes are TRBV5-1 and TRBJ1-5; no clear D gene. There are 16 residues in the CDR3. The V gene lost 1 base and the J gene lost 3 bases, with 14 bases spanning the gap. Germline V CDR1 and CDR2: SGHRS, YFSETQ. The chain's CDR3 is CASSLYAEGPNQPQHF. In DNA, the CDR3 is TGCGCCAGCAGCTTGTACGCGGAGGGCCCCAATCAGCCCCAGCATTTT.

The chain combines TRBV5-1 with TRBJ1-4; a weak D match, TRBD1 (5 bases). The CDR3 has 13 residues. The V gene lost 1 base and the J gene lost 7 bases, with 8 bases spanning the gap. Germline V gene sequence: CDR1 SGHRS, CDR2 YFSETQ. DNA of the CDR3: TGCGCCAGCAGCTTGCAGGGTAGTGAAAAACTGTTTTTT. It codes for CASSLQGSEKLFF.